This is a list of T cell receptor beta chains from one sample in a study of blood T cell repertoires in COVID-19. TCRdb's table, derived via immunoSEQ multiplex PCR, lists solely in-frame clones and lacks some. The profile shows 300,000 or so clones, around four fifths of them singletons. The sequencing input was peripheral blood. The receptor set was obtained from a woman in her 50s with active or convalescent COVID-19. Both conserved end residues are part of each CDR3. The order of the fields is D gene, J gene, clone size, V gene, CDR3 DNA, CDR3 protein. A D gene is named only where the DNA matches it firmly. Clone size, where shown, is once, few, many, or a class for clones that have expanded.

d_call: TRBD1
j_call: TRBJ2-7
clone_size: NA
v_call: TRBV11-2
cdr3_nt: TGTGCCAGCAGCGCCAAAGGACAGGGTTCCTACGAGCAGTACTTC
cdr3_aa: CASSAKGQGSYEQYF

d_call: TRBD1
j_call: TRBJ1-6
clone_size: few
v_call: TRBV7-8
cdr3_nt: TGTGCCAGCAGCCCGACAGGGTATAATTCACCCCTCCACTTT
cdr3_aa: CASSPTGYNSPLHF

d_call: NA
j_call: TRBJ2-1
clone_size: NA
v_call: TRBV27
cdr3_nt: TGTGCCAGCAGTTTCCAGGGGATCCCAGACAATGAGCAGTTCTTC
cdr3_aa: CASSFQGIPDNEQFF

d_call: TRBD1
j_call: TRBJ1-1
clone_size: NA
v_call: TRBV7-9
cdr3_nt: TGTGCCAGCAGCCGCCGGAGCACAGGACAGGACAGGGGAGTCGGAGCTTTCTTT
cdr3_aa: CASSRRSTGQDRGVGAFF

d_call: TRBD2
j_call: TRBJ2-1
clone_size: NA
v_call: TRBV3-1/TRBV3-2
cdr3_nt: TGTGCCAGCAGCCTAAGCGGGAGCGGGAGGGGGTGGGATGAGCAGTTCTTC
cdr3_aa: CASSLSGSGRGWDEQFF

d_call: TRBD1
j_call: TRBJ2-1
clone_size: NA
v_call: TRBV7-6
cdr3_nt: TGTGCCAGCAGCTTGTCAGGACAGGGCGGGAATGAGCAGTTCTTC
cdr3_aa: CASSLSGQGGNEQFF

d_call: TRBD2
j_call: TRBJ2-3
clone_size: NA
v_call: TRBV10-1
cdr3_nt: TGCGCCAGCAGTGCGGGCGGGGGAGGGAGCACAGATACGCAGTATTTT
cdr3_aa: CASSAGGGGSTDTQYF

d_call: TRBD2
j_call: TRBJ2-5
clone_size: NA
v_call: TRBV9
cdr3_nt: TGTGCCAGCAGCCCCCGGGGGGGGCGGGAGACCCAGTACTTC
cdr3_aa: CASSPRGGRETQYF

d_call: NA
j_call: TRBJ1-1
clone_size: NA
v_call: TRBV21-1
cdr3_nt: TGTGCCAGCAGCAAAGAAGACAGAATTTCCACTGAAGCTTTCTTT
cdr3_aa: CASSKEDRISTEAFF

d_call: NA
j_call: TRBJ1-5
clone_size: NA
v_call: TRBV6-6
cdr3_nt: TGTGCCAGCAGTTACTCAAGGTTGCGGCAGCCCCAGCATTTT
cdr3_aa: CASSYSRLRQPQHF

d_call: TRBD2
j_call: TRBJ2-1
clone_size: NA
v_call: TRBV5-1
cdr3_nt: TGCGCCAGCAGCTTGATTCTAGCGGGAACGGGGAATGAGCAGTTCTTC
cdr3_aa: CASSLILAGTGNEQFF

d_call: TRBD1
j_call: TRBJ1-4
clone_size: NA
v_call: TRBV3-1/TRBV3-2
cdr3_nt: TGTGCCAGCAGCCAACGCTCCAACAGGGGTGATGAAAAACTGTTTTTT
cdr3_aa: CASSQRSNRGDEKLFF

d_call: NA
j_call: TRBJ1-1
clone_size: NA
v_call: TRBV2
cdr3_nt: TGTGCCAGCAGTGACCCTAGTATTAGACCTGAAGCTTTCTTT
cdr3_aa: CASSDPSIRPEAFF

d_call: NA
j_call: TRBJ2-2
clone_size: NA
v_call: TRBV18
cdr3_nt: TGTGCCAGCTCACCACCGTCTAGTCTAGGCACCGGGGAGCTGTTTTTT
cdr3_aa: CASSPPSSLGTGELFF

d_call: NA
j_call: TRBJ2-7
clone_size: NA
v_call: TRBV28
cdr3_nt: TGTGCCAGCAGTTTGAGAACAGCGGTCGAGCAGTACTTC
cdr3_aa: CASSLRTAVEQYF

d_call: TRBD1
j_call: TRBJ1-1
clone_size: NA
v_call: TRBV28
cdr3_nt: TGTGCCAGCAGTCCTACGACAGGGAATGGGAACACTGAAGCTTTCTTT
cdr3_aa: CASSPTTGNGNTEAFF

d_call: NA
j_call: TRBJ1-5
clone_size: once
v_call: TRBV30
cdr3_nt: TGTGCCTGGAGTCGGGATAGGGTCGATCAGCCCCAGCATTTT
cdr3_aa: CAWSRDRVDQPQHF

d_call: NA
j_call: TRBJ2-7
clone_size: NA
v_call: TRBV6-2/TRBV6-3
cdr3_nt: TGTGCCAGCAGTTACCCTTGGGTAGGGGTCTACGAGCAGTACTTC
cdr3_aa: CASSYPWVGVYEQYF

d_call: TRBD2
j_call: TRBJ2-2
clone_size: NA
v_call: TRBV30
cdr3_nt: TGTGCCTGGGTTGGGACTAGCTTCACCGGGGAGCTGTTTTTT
cdr3_aa: CAWVGTSFTGELFF

d_call: TRBD1
j_call: TRBJ1-1
clone_size: NA
v_call: TRBV7-9
cdr3_nt: TGTGCCAGCAGCTTGGACAGGGGCGATATGAACACTGAAGCTTTCTTT
cdr3_aa: CASSLDRGDMNTEAFF

d_call: NA
j_call: TRBJ2-7
clone_size: NA
v_call: TRBV5-8
cdr3_nt: TGTGCCAGCAGCTCGTCCCGCGGTCGGCAGTACTTC
cdr3_aa: CASSSSRGRQYF

d_call: NA
j_call: TRBJ2-1
clone_size: NA
v_call: TRBV28
cdr3_nt: TGTGCCAGCAGTTTATCCTGGGGAGATGAGCAGTTCTTC
cdr3_aa: CASSLSWGDEQFF

d_call: TRBD2
j_call: TRBJ2-7
clone_size: NA
v_call: TRBV29-1
cdr3_nt: TGCAGCGTTGGGACTAGCGGGAGCCCCCGCGACTACGAGCAGTACTTC
cdr3_aa: CSVGTSGSPRDYEQYF

d_call: NA
j_call: TRBJ1-1
clone_size: NA
v_call: TRBV7-2
cdr3_nt: TGTGCCAGCAGCTTAGTTGGGGGGGGGAACACTGAAGCTTTCTTT
cdr3_aa: CASSLVGGGNTEAFF

d_call: NA
j_call: TRBJ1-1
clone_size: NA
v_call: TRBV28
cdr3_nt: TGTGCCAGCAGTTTAGGCCGTGTCCCTGAAGCTTTCTTT
cdr3_aa: CASSLGRVPEAFF

d_call: TRBD2
j_call: TRBJ2-3
clone_size: NA
v_call: TRBV7-9
cdr3_nt: TGTGCCAGCAGCTTAGCCAGCGGGAGGGCTGGAGATACGCAGTATTTT
cdr3_aa: CASSLASGRAGDTQYF

d_call: NA
j_call: TRBJ1-6
clone_size: NA
v_call: TRBV27
cdr3_nt: TGTGCCAGCAACAGCAGGGGTAATTCACCCCTCCACTTT
cdr3_aa: CASNSRGNSPLHF

d_call: NA
j_call: TRBJ1-1
clone_size: few
v_call: TRBV29-1
cdr3_nt: TGCAGCGTAGAAATCAGGGCCCGAGCTTTCTTT
cdr3_aa: CSVEIRARAFF

d_call: NA
j_call: TRBJ2-5
clone_size: NA
v_call: TRBV5-1
cdr3_nt: TGCGCCAGCAGCTTGGGGCTAGCAAGGGCAGAGACCCAGTACTTC
cdr3_aa: CASSLGLARAETQYF

d_call: TRBD1
j_call: TRBJ1-2
clone_size: NA
v_call: TRBV6-6
cdr3_nt: TGTGCCAGCAATCCGGGACAGTTATATGGCTACACCTTC
cdr3_aa: CASNPGQLYGYTF

d_call: NA
j_call: TRBJ2-1
clone_size: NA
v_call: TRBV29-1
cdr3_nt: TGCAGCGTTGAGCTACCAACCCGCGAGCAGTTCTTC
cdr3_aa: CSVELPTREQFF

d_call: TRBD2
j_call: TRBJ2-1
clone_size: NA
v_call: TRBV11-2
cdr3_nt: TGTGCCAGCAGCTTCGGGCTAGCGGGAGTTTATGAGCAGTTCTTC
cdr3_aa: CASSFGLAGVYEQFF

d_call: NA
j_call: TRBJ2-2
clone_size: NA
v_call: TRBV6-5
cdr3_nt: TGTGCCAGCAGCCAAGATCCAGCGACCGGGGAGCTGTTTTTT
cdr3_aa: CASSQDPATGELFF